The 30 T cell receptor beta chains reported below all come from one sample, sequenced in a study of human T cells and chemical hapten exposure. TCRdb reprocessed the RACE reads with MiXCR, giving one entry per CDR3 protein. This table holds tens of thousands of distinct CDR3 sequences, 9% to 12% found once. Documented time point: patch test 2, 6 weeks after DPC sensitization. Indicated treatment: therapeutic diphenylcyclopropenone sensitization with weekly scalp DPC. Sequencing used whole blood, obtained in connection with sensitization to the hapten diphenylcyclopropenone (DPC). Receptors originate from a woman between 50 and 59 years old with alopecia areata. Some clones in this sample may be carry-over from other donors' samples.

This sequence joins TRBV6-6 and TRBJ2-7; D is possibly TRBD1 or TRBD2 (5 bases each). This CDR3 spans 13 amino acids. Germline-derived CDR1 and CDR2 are MNHNY and SVGAGI (reference sequence). V was clipped by 6 bases and J by 7 bases, with 16 bases between them. The CDR3 region has the DNA TGTGCCAGCAGCCCGACCGCAGAGGGGGAGCAGTACTTC. It specifies CASSPTAEGEQYF.

This clonotype occurred a few times. The rearrangement joins TRBV20-1 to TRBJ1-5, with D possibly TRBD1 on 6 matching bases. With 2 bases removed from V and 4 bases from J, the gap between germline ends came to 15 bases. This CDR3 is 15 amino acids long. Germline V gene sequence: CDR1 DFQATT, CDR2 SNEGSKA (reference sequence). As DNA, the CDR3 is TGCAGTGCTAGATCCACAGGGAGACTTAATCAGCCCCAGCATTTT. Amino acids: CSARSTGRLNQPQHF.

The chain carries TRBV7-2 and TRBJ1-1, with 7 bases lining up with TRBD1. Germline values: CDR1 SGHTA, CDR2 FQGNSA. V dropped 6 bases and J dropped 5; count of bases not matched to a gene: 9. The CDR3 is 14 residues long. CDR3 DNA sequence: TGTGCCAGCAGTCCACAGACAGGGCAGACTGAAGCTTTCTTT. It codes for CASSPQTGQTEAFF.

Regarding this clonotype: A much larger clone lies one base from this, so it may be a read error. This rearrangement joins TRBV7-9 to TRBJ1-5; 10 positions match TRBD1. The length of the CDR3 is 14 residues. Germline assignment: CDR1 SEHNR and CDR2 FQNEAQ (reference sequence). J lost 14 bases, V lost 4 bases, and 11 bases had no gene match. The CDR3 protein is CASSSLGQGTRKHF. For the CDR3, the DNA is TGTGCCAGCAGCTCACTGGGACAGGGGACTCGAAAGCATTTT.

The chain couples TRBV9 to TRBJ2-3; D is tentatively TRBD1 or TRBD2 (5 bases each). The CDR3 has 14 residues. Germline assignment: CDR1 SGDLS and CDR2 YYNGEE. Trimming took 3 bases from V and 2 from J, leaving 10 bases between them. CDR3: CASSGGIHTDTQYF. CDR3 bases: TGTGCCAGCAGCGGGGGGATCCACACAGATACGCAGTATTTT.

In its sample, this clonotype was seen many times. The chain links TRBV6-1 to TRBJ1-2, with a weak D call TRBD1 (5 bases). Trimming cost V 0 bases and J 8 bases, with 13 bases left between them. Per the germline V gene, CDR1 is MNHNS and CDR2 is SASEGT. The CDR3 spans 14 residues. CDR3 sequence: CASSEAVGREGYTF. Written as DNA, the CDR3 is TGTGCCAGCAGTGAAGCTGTCGGCAGGGAAGGCTACACCTTC.

This clonotype has just a few counts. The V gene is TRBV19, the J gene TRBJ2-2, with 7 bases aligning to TRBD1. After removal of 4 bases from V and 2 bases from J, the junction contained 4 bases not matched to a gene. This CDR3 contains 15 residues. Germline V gives CDR1 LNHDA, CDR2 SQIVND (reference sequence). CDR3 protein: CASSTGQPNTGELFF. Written as DNA, the CDR3 is TGTGCCAGTAGTACGGGACAGCCTAACACCGGGGAGCTGTTTTTT.

CDR3 DNA: TGCAGCGTGGGAGGACAGGGATACAATGAGCAGTTCTTC. Protein product: CSVGGQGYNEQFF. V usage is TRBV29-1 and J usage is TRBJ2-1, with TRBD1 matching over 8 bases. The junction had 5 bases not matched to a gene; V was cut back by 6 bases and J by 4 bases. CDR1 SQVTM and CDR2 ANQGSEA come from the germline V gene. The CDR3 runs to 13 residues.

This chain connects TRBV10-3 to TRBJ2-7, with 9 bases aligning to TRBD1. Germline trimming cut 5 bases from V and 3 bases from J; bases unmatched to any gene: 8. The CDR3 has 15 amino acids. Germline CDR1 and CDR2: ENHRY and SYGVKD. CDR3 bases: TGTGCCATCAGTCTGGACAGGGGAACGAACTACGAGCAGTACTTC. Translated, it gives CAISLDRGTNYEQYF.

This clonotype showed up many times. The chain couples TRBV29-1 to TRBJ2-4; no reliable D call. Germline V gene lookup returns CDR1 SQVTM and CDR2 ANQGSEA. Trimming removed 4 bases from V and 6 bases from J, with 7 bases in between. CDR3 length equals 11 residues. DNA of the CDR3: TGCAGCGTTGCTCCAGGAAACATTCAGTACTTC. Protein sequence: CSVAPGNIQYF. The full variable domain, with the rest looked up from reference TRBV29-1 and TRBJ2-4, is SAVISQKPSRDICQRGTSLTIQCQVDSQVTMMFWYRQQPGQSLTLIATANQGSEATYESGFVIDKFPISRPNLTFSTLTVSNMSPEDSSIYLCSVAPGNIQYFGAGTRLSVL.

This clonotype has more than one count but fewer than ten. V gene TRBV27 combines with J gene TRBJ2-2; TRBD1 aligns across 9 bases. The CDR3 loop spans 20 amino acids. Germline assignment: CDR1 MNHEY and CDR2 SMNVEV (reference sequence). The J segment lost 3 bases and the V segment lost 4 bases, leaving 18 bases of the junction unmatched. In DNA form, the CDR3 reads TGTGCCAGCAGTTCCAATCCGGGACAGGGAGCACACACCTACACCGGGGAGCTGTTTTTT. The encoded protein is CASSSNPGQGAHTYTGELFF.

This clonotype was recorded many times. This rearrangement joins TRBV7-6 to TRBJ2-3; D unclear. CDR1 and CDR2 (germline): SGHVS, FNYEAQ. V dropped 2 bases and J dropped 3 bases, with 6 bases sitting between them. The CDR3 is made up of 13 amino acids. CDR3 DNA sequence: TGTGCCAGCAGCTTATTAGGTACAGATACGCAGTATTTT. Translation: CASSLLGTDTQYF.

CDR3 sequence (DNA): TGCGCCAGCAGTGACGGGGGTGAGCAGTTCTTC. The encoded protein is CASSDGGEQFF. The rearrangement links TRBV10-1 to TRBJ2-1; possibly TRBD2 for D (6 bases). CDR1 and CDR2 (germline): WNHNN, SYGVQD (reference sequence). This CDR3 has 11 amino acids. The ends were cut back, 3 bases at V and 9 bases at J, with 6 bases in the middle.

This clonotype was counted only a few times. The chain combines TRBV5-1 with TRBJ2-3; D is perhaps TRBD2 (6 bases). Looked up from germline, CDR1 is SGHRS and CDR2 is YFSETQ. Trimming removed 1 base at V and 2 bases at J, with 14 bases between. There are 16 residues in the CDR3. Here the CDR3 DNA reads TGCGCCAGCAGCTTGCAGGGCGGGATGAACACAGATACGCAGTATTTT. It encodes CASSLQGGMNTDTQYF.

There are many counts of this clonotype. The chain recombines TRBV6-1 with TRBJ1-2, with D unresolved. CDR3 length: 14 amino acids. Looked up from germline, CDR1 is MNHNS and CDR2 is SASEGT. V lost 6 bases and J lost 2, with 13 bases in between. CDR3 DNA: TGTGCCAGCAGGGAGACCCTAGGAAACTATGGCTACACCTTC. Translated: CASRETLGNYGYTF.

In this sample, this clonotype turned up many times. This chain links TRBV11-3 with TRBJ2-2, with 8 bases that match TRBD2. The germline V gene encodes CDR1 SGHNT and CDR2 YENEEA. Trimming at V came to 5 bases and at J to 7 bases, leaving 6 bases not matched to a gene. The CDR3 sequence is 14 residues long. In nucleotides, the CDR3 is TGTGCCAGCAGCCCGAGCGGGAGTGGCGGGGAGCTGTTTTTT. This translates into CASSPSGSGGELFF.

The genes are TRBV29-1 and TRBJ2-3; D is unresolved. CDR3 size: 13 residues. Germline V lookup: CDR1 SQVTM, CDR2 ANQGSEA. Trimming cost V 7 bases and J 2 bases, with 13 bases left between them. The CDR3 region has the DNA TGCAGCGCGTCAGGTTCGGCCACAGATACGCAGTATTTT. Its protein is CSASGSATDTQYF.

This clonotype came up a few times. This chain uses TRBV30 with TRBJ2-1; TRBD1 matches 7 bases. Trimming removed 3 bases from V and 3 bases from J; junction bases left unmatched: 5. This CDR3 has 14 amino acids. Germline-derived CDR1 and CDR2 are GTSNPN and SVGIG (reference sequence). The DNA of the CDR3 is TGTGCCTGGAGCCGGGACAGCCTCTACAATGAGCAGTTCTTC. Residues: CAWSRDSLYNEQFF.

Concerning this clonotype itself: A much more abundant neighbour one base away suggests this may be a read error. V is TRBV2 and J is TRBJ2-1; D call uncertain. The CDR3 runs to 15 residues. Germline assignment: CDR1 SNHLY and CDR2 FYNNEI. CDR3 residues: CASSLTERLGNEKFF. The CDR3, as DNA: TGTGCCAGCAGCCTTACCGAAAGACTTGGGAATGAGAAGTTCTTC.

This clonotype was counted only a few times. The chain recombines TRBV7-8 with TRBJ2-3; TRBD1 is a possible D gene (8 bases). Germline values: CDR1 SGHVS, CDR2 FQNEAQ. The V and J ends lost 4 bases and 5 bases respectively, with 13 bases between them. The CDR3 has 14 amino acids. CDR3 sequence reads: CASSSQGEGDTQYF. The CDR3 nucleotides read TGTGCCAGCAGCTCACAGGGGGAGGGAGATACGCAGTATTTT.

There are many counts of this clonotype. The chain uses TRBV4-2 and TRBJ2-7; 9 bases agree with TRBD2. This CDR3 is 16 amino acids long. V lost 0 bases to trimming and J lost 3 bases; unmatched junction nucleotides: 6. Germline V gene data show CDR1 as LGHNA and CDR2 as YNFKEQ. The CDR3 region has the DNA TGTGCCAGCAGCCAAGATATAGCGGGAGCTAGCTACGAGCAGTACTTC. It is translated as CASSQDIAGASYEQYF.

The rearrangement uses TRBV5-6 and TRBJ2-6, with D maybe TRBD2 (5 bases). The V and J ends lost 4 bases and 0 bases respectively, with 17 bases between them. The CDR3 is 18 residues long. Germline CDR1 and CDR2: SGHDT and YYEEEE. This CDR3 reads CASSPPGKVNSGANVLTF. The CDR3 DNA reads TGTGCCAGCAGCCCGCCCGGGAAAGTAAACTCTGGGGCCAACGTCCTGACTTTC.

The genes are TRBV5-6 and TRBJ2-7, with D possibly matching TRBD2 (5 bases). This CDR3 is 17 amino acids long. CDR1 SGHDT and CDR2 YYEEEE come from the germline V gene. Trimming cost V 1 base and J 6 bases, with 23 bases left between them. CDR3 DNA: TGTGCCAGCAGCTTGTACCGCGATTCTGGAACTAGTAGCGAGCAGTACTTC. It is translated as CASSLYRDSGTSSEQYF.

By its share, this clonotype is medium-sized. V is TRBV27 and J is TRBJ1-6; D not certain. The V gene lost 2 bases and the J gene lost 5 bases, with 10 bases spanning the gap. Germline CDR1 is MNHEY and CDR2 is SMNVEV (reference sequence). This CDR3 contains 15 residues. Here the CDR3 DNA reads TGTGCCAGCAGTTTAGGGCCAGCGAATAATTCACCCCTCCACTTT. Translated, it gives CASSLGPANNSPLHF.

This clonotype was recorded a few times. This chain links TRBV6-6 with TRBJ2-3; 9 bases match TRBD2. With V trimmed by 0 bases and J by 1 base, 5 bases remained unmatched. CDR1 is MNHNY and CDR2 is SVGAGI in the germline V gene (reference sequence). The CDR3 has 17 residues. DNA for the CDR3: TGTGCCAGCAGTTACTCCGTAGCGGGAGCTGGCACAGATACGCAGTATTTT. Its translation is CASSYSVAGAGTDTQYF.

This clonotype was counted ten times or more. The chain carries TRBV29-1 and TRBJ1-5; D gene uncertain. Germline loops: CDR1 SQVTM, CDR2 ANQGSEA. Trimming removed 6 bases at V and 5 bases at J, with 14 bases between. This CDR3 has 13 residues. CDR3 nucleotide sequence: TGCAGCGTCCTCATCGGGTCCGATCAGCCCCAGCATTTT. Encoded protein: CSVLIGSDQPQHF.

This clonotype was seen at least ten times. V gene TRBV5-4 combines with J gene TRBJ2-5; a weak D match, TRBD2 (7 bases). Germline CDR1 SGHNT, CDR2 YYREEE (reference sequence). The CDR3 has 15 residues. V lost 4 bases to trimming and J lost 3 bases, with 16 bases between them. DNA of the CDR3: TGTGCCAGCAGCAACCCCGGGGGGCGTAAAGAGACCCAGTACTTC. Translation gives CASSNPGGRKETQYF.

DNA of the CDR3: TGCAGCGTAAGGACAGGGGGAAACACTGAAGCTTTCTTT. Amino acids: CSVRTGGNTEAFF. This chain uses TRBV29-1 with TRBJ1-1, with 10 bases matching TRBD1. The CDR3 extends over 13 amino acids. CDR1 and CDR2 (germline): SQVTM, ANQGSEA. The J segment lost 2 bases and the V segment lost 6 bases, leaving 3 bases of the junction unmatched.

There are a few counts of this clonotype. J is TRBJ1-2 and V is TRBV28, with D hard to call. The CDR3 runs 16 residues. V was trimmed by 2 bases and J by 3 bases, leaving 16 bases between them. CDR1 MDHEN and CDR2 SYDVKM come from the germline V gene. CDR3 DNA sequence: TGTGCCAGCAGTTTAATGGTGGCAGGTTATTACTATGGCTACACCTTC. Translation: CASSLMVAGYYYGYTF.

This clonotype was detected many times. This rearrangement joins TRBV7-9 to TRBJ2-3; D gene unclear. CDR3 length: 12 residues. The V gene lost 4 bases and the J gene lost 6 bases, with 8 bases spanning the gap. In germline, CDR1 is SEHNR, CDR2 FQNEAQ (reference sequence). Here the CDR3 DNA reads TGTGCCAGCAGCTCAAGGCAGGATACGCAGTATTTT. Protein sequence: CASSSRQDTQYF.